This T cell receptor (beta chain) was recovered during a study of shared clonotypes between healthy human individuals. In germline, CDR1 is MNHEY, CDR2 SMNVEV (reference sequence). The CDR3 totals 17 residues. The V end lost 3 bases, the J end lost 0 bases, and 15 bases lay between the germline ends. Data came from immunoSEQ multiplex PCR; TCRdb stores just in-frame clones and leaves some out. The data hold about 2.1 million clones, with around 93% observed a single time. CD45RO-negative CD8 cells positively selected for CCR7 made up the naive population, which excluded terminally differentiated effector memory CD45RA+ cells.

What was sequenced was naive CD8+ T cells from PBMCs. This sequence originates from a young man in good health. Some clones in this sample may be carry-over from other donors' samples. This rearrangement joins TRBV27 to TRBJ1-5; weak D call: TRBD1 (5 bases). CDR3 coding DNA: TGTGCCAGCAGTTTGGTGGGGGGAAGGGATAGCAATCAGCCCCAGCATTTT. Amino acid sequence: CASSLVGGRDSNQPQHF.